Shown below are 24 T cell receptor beta chains from a single sample sequenced in a study of STAT3 mutations in large granular lymphocyte leukemia (dated by TCRdb to between 2018 and 2021). The protocol used for the library was the immunoSEQ multiplex PCR assay. TCRdb holds this immuneACCESS table with in-frame rearrangements only. Some clones are missing; in checked studies, unresolved V genes explain under half, and the rest has no known cause. Counted in this sample were 40,000 to 50,000 clones; about three quarters of them appeared once. The biggest ten clones account for roughly 0.4% of the sample. On the study overall, not on this receptor specifically: At least one immunodominant TCRbeta clonotype was identified in every T-LGLL patient, and multiple immunodominant subclonotypes were identified in about half of the T-LGLL patients.

For these receptors, no antigen is known. Sequenced input: PBMCs. These receptors all come from a human donor with T large granular lymphocyte leukemia. Some clones in this sample may be carry-over from other donors' samples.

The chain combines TRBV30 with TRBJ2-5; tentative D call: TRBD2 (7 bases). This CDR3 region has 17 residues. Germline-derived CDR1 and CDR2 are GTSNPN and SVGIG (reference sequence). V lost 2 bases and J lost 0, with 19 bases in between. CDR3 in amino acids: CAWSPPWGRGNQETQYF. The CDR3 DNA sequence: TGTGCCTGGAGTCCTCCCTGGGGGCGGGGGAACCAAGAGACCCAGTACTTC.

CDR3 nucleotides: TGTGCCAGCAGTGAAATGGGACCCCCCTTCGGGGAGCTGTTTTTT. Its protein is CASSEMGPPFGELFF. This chain uses TRBV6-1 with TRBJ2-2, with D perhaps TRBD1 or TRBD2 (5 bases each). The CDR3 covers 15 residues. Looked up from germline, CDR1 is MNHNS and CDR2 is SASEGT. Between the trimmed V and J ends, which lost 2 bases and 7 bases, there was a span of 14 bases.

In its sample, this clone was seen a few times. The chain carries TRBV6-5 and TRBJ1-2; TRBD1 might be the D (6 bases). V was cut by 6 bases and J by 4 bases, with 12 bases left in between. CDR1 MNHEY and CDR2 SVGAGI come from the germline V gene. The CDR3 runs 13 residues. CDR3 residues: CASSRTDAYGYTF. DNA for the CDR3: TGTGCCAGCAGCAGGACAGATGCCTATGGCTACACCTTC.

This clone was observed a few times. The chain has TRBV6-5 and TRBJ1-6; D is ambiguous. Germline CDR1 and CDR2: MNHEY and SVGAGI. The CDR3 contains 13 residues. V was cut by 5 bases and J by 8 bases, with 10 bases left in between. This CDR3 is CASSQLADSPLHF. The CDR3 region has the DNA TGTGCCAGCAGTCAGTTGGCGGATTCACCCCTCCACTTT.

The J gene is TRBJ2-3, the V gene TRBV7-7, with D uncertain. This CDR3 comprises 13 residues. The germline CDR1 and CDR2 sequences are SSHAT and FNYEAQ (reference sequence). V shed 10 bases and J shed 2 bases, with 13 bases lying between them. The CDR3 DNA reads TGTGCCATCGGGTCAACCCCCACAGATACGCAGTATTTT. Its protein product is CAIGSTPTDTQYF. The whole variable domain, filled in from reference TRBV7-7 and TRBJ2-3, reads GAGVSQSPRYKVTKRGQDVTLRCDPISSHATLYWYQQALGQGPEFLTYFNYEAQPDKSGLPSDRFSAERPEGSISTLTIQRTEQRDSAMYRCAIGSTPTDTQYFGPGTRLTVL.

The V call is TRBV7-2, the J call TRBJ2-7; possible D gene TRBD1, 6 bases. CDR1 and CDR2 from the germline V gene are SGHTA and FQGNSA. The CDR3 loop spans 18 amino acids. The germline V and J ends were trimmed by 1 base and 4 bases, with 23 bases remaining between them. The CDR3 region is CASSLDATPGTLIYEQYF. CDR3 nucleotide sequence: TGTGCCAGCAGCTTAGACGCAACTCCCGGGACACTGATTTACGAGCAGTACTTC.

J is TRBJ2-5 and V is TRBV6-1; D tentatively reads TRBD1 or TRBD2 (5 bases each). Germline loops: CDR1 MNHNS, CDR2 SASEGT. V dropped 8 bases and J dropped 2 bases, with 12 bases sitting between them. This CDR3 is built from 13 residues. The CDR3, as DNA: TGTGCCAGCCCAGGGACCTCACAAGAGACCCAGTACTTC. The encoded protein is CASPGTSQETQYF.

The chain has TRBV18 and TRBJ1-1; D unresolved. Germline lookup yields CDR1 KGHSH and CDR2 LQKENI. The CDR3 length is 14 residues. V lost 3 bases, J lost 7 bases, and 15 bases lay in between. The CDR3 nucleotides read TGTGCCAGCTCACCTGCCCAGTATATGAGTGAAGCTTTCTTT. It translates to CASSPAQYMSEAFF.

The chain employs TRBV15 and TRBJ2-1, with 9 bases that match TRBD1. J gave up 5 bases and V 6 bases, and 2 bases lay outside the gene matches. Looked up from germline, CDR1 is LNHNV and CDR2 is YYDKDF (reference sequence). CDR3 length: 13 residues. The CDR3 reads CATRRTGDNEQFF. DNA of the CDR3: TGTGCCACCAGGCGGACAGGGGACAATGAGCAGTTCTTC.

The chain employs TRBV5-6 and TRBJ2-4; tentative D call: TRBD2 (6 bases). CDR1 is SGHDT, CDR2 YYEEEE, per germline. CDR3 length: 15 amino acids. Trimming pared 4 bases from V and 9 bases from J, leaving 20 bases between. CDR3 coding DNA: TGTGCCAGCAGCGAGGGAGGCAAAGGTTCTGCCATTCAGTACTTC. Protein product: CASSEGGKGSAIQYF.

This chain links TRBV13 with TRBJ2-7; the D gene is possibly TRBD1 (6 bases). Germline lookup yields CDR1 PRHDT and CDR2 FYEKMQ (reference sequence). The CDR3 consists of 16 residues. V was cut by 2 bases and J by 1 base, with 15 bases left in between. The DNA for the CDR3 is TGTGCCAGCAGCTTAACAGGGATTGGGGTTTCCTACGAGCAGTACTTC. Amino acids: CASSLTGIGVSYEQYF. The variable domain in full, with the rest retrieved from reference TRBV13 and TRBJ2-7, is AAGVIQSPRHLIKEKRETATLKCYPIPRHDTVYWYQQGPGQDPQFLISFYEKMQSDKGSIPDRFSAQQFSDYHSELNMSSLELGDSALYFCASSLTGIGVSYEQYFGPGTRLTVT.

J is TRBJ1-2 and V is TRBV19; D not certain. The CDR3 runs to 12 residues. Germline-derived CDR1 and CDR2 are LNHDA and SQIVND (reference sequence). The V gene lost 3 bases and the J gene lost 7 bases, with 9 bases spanning the gap. In DNA form, the CDR3 reads TGTGCCAGTAGTATGCGTGGGCTTGGCTACACCTTC. Amino acid sequence: CASSMRGLGYTF. Using reference TRBV19 and TRBJ1-2 for the parts outside the CDR3, the full variable domain is DGGITQSPKYLFRKEGQNVTLSCEQNLNHDAMYWYRQDPGQGLRLIYYSQIVNDFQKGDIAEGYSVSREKKESFPLTVTSAQKNPTAFYLCASSMRGLGYTFGSGTRLTVV.

The chain recombines TRBV6-1 with TRBJ1-2, with D unclear. The CDR3 extends over 14 amino acids. Germline assignment: CDR1 MNHNS and CDR2 SASEGT. Trimming stripped 6 bases from V and 5 bases from J, with 16 bases between. The CDR3 region is CASRAGTVLYGYTF. DNA for the CDR3: TGTGCCAGCAGGGCAGGTACAGTCCTTTATGGCTACACCTTC.

The chain has TRBV28 and TRBJ2-1; D unresolved. Germline V gene lookup returns CDR1 MDHEN and CDR2 SYDVKM. V shed 3 bases and J shed 0 bases, with 6 bases lying between them. The CDR3 spans 14 residues. This chain's CDR3 is CASSFRSSYNEQFF. CDR3 bases: TGTGCCAGCAGTTTCCGGAGCTCCTACAATGAGCAGTTCTTC. Drawing the rest from reference TRBV28 and TRBJ2-1, the complete variable domain is DVKVTQSSRYLVKRTGEKVFLECVQDMDHENMFWYRQDPGLGLRLIYFSYDVKMKEKGDIPEGYSVSREKKERFSLILESASTNQTSMYLCASSFRSSYNEQFFGPGTRLTVL.

The chain links TRBV6-5 to TRBJ2-6; D may be TRBD2 (5 bases). This CDR3 is built from 14 residues. Trimming removed 5 bases from V and 1 base from J, with 6 bases in between. Germline assignment: CDR1 MNHEY and CDR2 SVGAGI. CDR3 in amino acids: CASSEGSGANVLTF. The CDR3 DNA reads as TGTGCCAGCAGTGAGGGATCTGGGGCCAACGTCCTGACTTTC.

V gene TRBV2 combines with J gene TRBJ2-7; the D is unclear. CDR1 is SNHLY and CDR2 is FYNNEI in the germline V gene. The length of the CDR3 is 15 residues. V lost 7 bases to trimming and J lost 7 bases, with 23 bases between them. CDR3: CASMELWLSTTEQYF. CDR3 in DNA: TGTGCCAGCATGGAGCTATGGCTGTCTACGACGGAGCAGTACTTC.

This clone was detected only a few times. The chain joins TRBV6-1 to TRBJ1-2; TRBD1 is a possible D gene (5 bases). V lost 2 bases and J 8 bases, leaving 21 bases between the germline ends. The CDR3 loop spans 16 amino acids. From germline, CDR1 is MNHNS and CDR2 SASEGT. CDR3 amino acids: CASSEPRTSGNWGYTF. DNA of the CDR3: TGTGCCAGCAGTGAACCCCGAACATCAGGGAACTGGGGCTACACCTTC.

The CDR3 nucleotides are TGTGCCAGCAGTAAAACCAGGGCACTCACCCACTACGAGCAGTACTTC. It encodes CASSKTRALTHYEQYF. V usage is TRBV5-5 and J usage is TRBJ2-7, with D maybe TRBD1 (5 bases). CDR1 and CDR2 (germline): SGHKS, YYEKEE (reference sequence). This CDR3 is 16 amino acids long. V dropped 5 bases and J dropped 3 bases, with 21 bases sitting between them.

The V call is TRBV5-1, the J call TRBJ2-1; the match to TRBD2 covers 11 bases. CDR3 length equals 16 residues. V lost 4 bases and J lost 9; bases outside the gene matches: 12. Per the germline V gene, CDR1 is SGHRS and CDR2 is YFSETQ. The CDR3 bases are TGCGCCAGCAGCAACCAACTAGCGGGGGTTAGCGGTGAGCAGTTCTTC. It encodes CASSNQLAGVSGEQFF. Full variable domain (missing parts from reference TRBV5-1 and TRBJ2-1): KAGVTQTPRYLIKTRGQQVTLSCSPISGHRSVSWYQQTPGQGLQFLFEYFSETQRNKGNFPGRFSGRQFSNSRSEMNVSTLELGDSALYLCASSNQLAGVSGEQFFGPGTRLTVL.

DNA for the CDR3: TGCGCCAGCAGCCAGTATCCCCGGGGCTCTGGAAACACCATATATTTT. This encodes CASSQYPRGSGNTIYF. The rearrangement links TRBV4-1 to TRBJ1-3; D gene unclear. From germline, CDR1 is MGHRA and CDR2 YSYEKL. This CDR3 has 16 amino acids. Trimming took 3 bases from V and 0 from J, leaving 12 bases between them.

The chain is built from TRBV5-1 and TRBJ2-3; no clear D. The germline V gene has CDR1 SGHRS and CDR2 YFSETQ. CDR3 length: 14 residues. The V end lost 2 bases, the J end lost 2 bases, and 9 bases lay between the germline ends. CDR3 sequence: CASSFGRITDTQYF. CDR3 bases: TGCGCCAGCAGCTTCGGACGGATCACAGATACGCAGTATTTT.

Details on this clone: Sequence at one end of the junction differs from germline and may be a read error. The rearrangement uses TRBV6-5 and TRBJ1-1; TRBD1 is a possible D gene (5 bases). Per germline, CDR1 MNHEY and CDR2 SVGAGI. This CDR3 comprises 13 residues. Here the CDR3 DNA reads TGTGCCAGCAGGGACCGGGACCTCCAGTCCCTTCTCTTT. Protein: CASRDRDLQSLLF.

Here the CDR3 DNA reads TGCAGCGTTGCCACGGTGGAGGACAGGGGGCGCACCGGGGAGCTGTTTTTT. This gives the protein CSVATVEDRGRTGELFF. The genes are TRBV29-1 and TRBJ2-2; 11 nucleotides agree with TRBD1. The CDR3 totals 17 residues. J gave up 4 bases and V 4 bases, and 11 bases lay outside the gene matches. The germline V gene encodes CDR1 SQVTM and CDR2 ANQGSEA.

This clone has more than one count but fewer than ten. V gene TRBV10-3 combines with J gene TRBJ2-7; no definite D call. With 7 bases removed from V and 4 bases from J, the gap between germline ends came to 11 bases. This CDR3 contains 12 residues. Germline values: CDR1 ENHRY, CDR2 SYGVKD. The CDR3 nucleotides read TGTGCCATCAAGAACTCGATATACGAGCAGTACTTC. Its protein product is CAIKNSIYEQYF.